This note documents a single T cell receptor (beta chain) sequence. This specimen comes from a study of blood T cell repertoires in COVID-19. Sequencing used immunoSEQ multiplex PCR; TCRdb keeps in-frame clones, though not all of them. The sample carries tens of thousands of clones, approximately 89% recorded once. CDR3 length: 17 amino acids. V lost 4 bases, J lost 0 bases, and 9 bases stayed unmatched. Germline CDR1 is SGDLS and CDR2 is YYNGEE. The sample taken for sequencing was peripheral blood. This receptor was obtained from a man over 45 with acute or convalescent COVID-19. V gene TRBV9 combines with J gene TRBJ1-4; 7 bases match TRBD1. The DNA for the CDR3 is TGTGCCAGCAGCCCTAGGACAGGAGGAGCAACTAATGAAAAACTGTTTTTT. It yields the protein CASSPRTGGATNEKLFF.